The 5 T cell receptor beta chains below were found in one sample sequenced in a study of cytomegalovirus exposure and HLA in healthy donors. 13 Jbeta primers and 60 Vbeta primers were used for the PCR. Clones were sequenced by immunoSEQ multiplex PCR, and TCRdb holds only the in-frame ones, with some missing. The repertoire holds a few hundred thousand clones, with 70% to 90% as singletons. Sequenced sample: PBMCs. Every receptor here comes from a man aged 25 to 40 in good health and CMV-seronegative.

The chain joins TRBV10-3 to TRBJ1-2; 8 nucleotides line up with TRBD1. Trimming cost V 4 bases and J 7 bases; bases outside gene matches: 5. Germline CDR1 ENHRY, CDR2 SYGVKD. The CDR3 runs to 13 residues. The CDR3 sequence: CAISGTGGSGYTF. For the CDR3, the DNA is TGTGCCATCAGTGGCACAGGGGGTAGTGGCTACACCTTC.

V is TRBV18 and J is TRBJ2-5, with 8 bases that match TRBD1. This CDR3 comprises 15 residues. CDR1 and CDR2 (germline): KGHSH, LQKENI. The V gene end was trimmed by 4 bases and the J gene end by 5 bases; junction bases not matched to a gene: 9. The CDR3, as DNA: TGTGCCAGCTCACACCTACGGACAGGGCGGGAGACCCAGTACTTC. Its translation is CASSHLRTGRETQYF.

This chain joins TRBV7-2 and TRBJ2-7; D gene uncertain. The ends were cut back, 4 bases at V and 0 bases at J, with 10 bases in the middle. The CDR3 contains 14 residues. Germline lookup yields CDR1 SGHTA and CDR2 FQGNSA. In DNA, the CDR3 is TGTGCCAGCAGCTCCGGGTTGGGCTCCTACGAGCAGTACTTC. The encoded protein is CASSSGLGSYEQYF.

The chain has TRBV7-8 and TRBJ2-7; a weak D match, TRBD2 (5 bases). Looked up from germline, CDR1 is SGHVS and CDR2 is FQNEAQ. The CDR3 spans 14 residues. V was trimmed by 4 bases and J by 2 bases, leaving 12 bases between them. CDR3 sequence (DNA): TGTGCCAGCAGCTCCCGGACTGCACCCTACGAGCAGTACTTC. It codes for CASSSRTAPYEQYF.

V is TRBV29-1 and J is TRBJ2-7; 7 nucleotides line up with TRBD1. CDR3 length: 12 residues. In germline, CDR1 is SQVTM, CDR2 ANQGSEA. After removal of 4 bases from V and 2 bases from J, the junction contained 2 bases not matched to a gene. This CDR3 is CSVAGGPYEQYF. The CDR3 bases are TGCAGCGTTGCAGGGGGTCCCTACGAGCAGTACTTC.